This TCR beta chain was captured in a study of blood T cell repertoires in COVID-19. Study background: PBMCs, B-cell-depleted T cells, or T cells provided the cDNA or gDNA that made up the material.

Trimming removed 0 bases from V and 4 bases from J; junction bases left unmatched: 5. Germline-derived CDR1 and CDR2 are SGHRS and YFSETQ. The CDR3 covers 16 residues. In the source study's methods: Using reference gene primer amplification, nucleated cell counts were estimated. Some clones are missing from TCRdb's copy, which holds only in-frame ones; the method was immunoSEQ multiplex PCR. V, J and clone size derive from that table, while D and trimming were established from the DNA sequence. The data contain over 110,000 clones, 84% of them seen just once; the ten biggest clones take up roughly a tenth.

The TCR comes from a man aged 60 to 69 with active or convalescent COVID-19. The specimen sequenced was peripheral blood. V and J are TRBV5-1 and TRBJ2-3; 10 bases align to TRBD2. This chain's CDR3 is CASSLALAGVSDTQYF. The CDR3 DNA reads TGCGCCAGCAGCTTGGCCCTAGCGGGAGTTTCAGATACGCAGTATTTT. Based on the CDR3 plus reference TRBV5-1 and TRBJ2-3, the full variable domain is KAGVTQTPRYLIKTRGQQVTLSCSPISGHRSVSWYQQTPGQGLQFLFEYFSETQRNKGNFPGRFSGRQFSNSRSEMNVSTLELGDSALYLCASSLALAGVSDTQYFGPGTRLTVL.